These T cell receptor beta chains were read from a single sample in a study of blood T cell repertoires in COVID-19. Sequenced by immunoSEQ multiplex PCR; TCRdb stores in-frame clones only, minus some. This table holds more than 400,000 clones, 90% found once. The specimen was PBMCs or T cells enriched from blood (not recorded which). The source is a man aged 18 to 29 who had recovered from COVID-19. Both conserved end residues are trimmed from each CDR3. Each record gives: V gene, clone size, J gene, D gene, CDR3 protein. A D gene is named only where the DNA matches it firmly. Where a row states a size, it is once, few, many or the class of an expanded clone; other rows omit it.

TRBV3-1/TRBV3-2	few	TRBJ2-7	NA	ASSQGTSGGEQY
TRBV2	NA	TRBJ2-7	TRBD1	ASSVGQGGEQY
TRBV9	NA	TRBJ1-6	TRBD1	ASSPIGQANSPLH
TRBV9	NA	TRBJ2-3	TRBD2	ASSSSLKTSGTDTQY
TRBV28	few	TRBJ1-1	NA	ASADRYTEAF
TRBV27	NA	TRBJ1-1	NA	ASRPRQVTEAF
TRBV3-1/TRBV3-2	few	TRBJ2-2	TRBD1	ASSYGTGVSGELF
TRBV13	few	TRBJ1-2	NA	ASSWGREGYT
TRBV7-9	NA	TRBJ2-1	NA	ASSLLAGSYNEQF
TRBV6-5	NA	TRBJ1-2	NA	ASTRGLLGYGYT
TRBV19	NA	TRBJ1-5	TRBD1	AGPIFRDRGRSGNQPQH
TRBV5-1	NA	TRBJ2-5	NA	ASSLGLVVETQY
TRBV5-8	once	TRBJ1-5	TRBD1	ASRMTGGGQPQH